This TCR beta chain was observed in a study of T cells in Graves' hyperthyroidism and ophthalmopathy. Study summary: Sampling of peripheral blood happened at initial diagnosis, prior to any treatment.

Turning to this clonotype: Its antigen is still unknown.

For Graves' hyperthyroidism to be stable, ophthalmopathy could not progress within 18 months. General study results and limits: Ophthalmopathy was model-predicted a median approximately 6.4 months pre-onset.

What was amplified from RNA transcripts were TCR beta CDR3 regions. HTBI primers were employed in a first-round RT-PCR of the TCR CDR3. MiXCR, run by TCRdb on the multiplex PCR reads, gives a single entry per CDR3 protein. This sample has some 740,000 distinct CDR3 sequences, with approximately 15% found just once. The sequencing sample was made of blood. The TCR was taken from a woman younger than 30 with Graves' hyperthyroidism.

Here the CDR3 DNA reads TGTGCCAGCAGCCAGGGACAGAGGGGTTCACCCCTCCACTTT. The encoded protein is CASSQGQRGSPLHF. V is TRBV3-1 and J is TRBJ1-6, with 7 bases identical to TRBD1. V was pared by 3 bases and J by 9 bases, with 5 bases of the junction left unmatched. Germline CDR1 and CDR2: LGHDT and YNNKEL (reference sequence). The CDR3 has 14 amino acids.